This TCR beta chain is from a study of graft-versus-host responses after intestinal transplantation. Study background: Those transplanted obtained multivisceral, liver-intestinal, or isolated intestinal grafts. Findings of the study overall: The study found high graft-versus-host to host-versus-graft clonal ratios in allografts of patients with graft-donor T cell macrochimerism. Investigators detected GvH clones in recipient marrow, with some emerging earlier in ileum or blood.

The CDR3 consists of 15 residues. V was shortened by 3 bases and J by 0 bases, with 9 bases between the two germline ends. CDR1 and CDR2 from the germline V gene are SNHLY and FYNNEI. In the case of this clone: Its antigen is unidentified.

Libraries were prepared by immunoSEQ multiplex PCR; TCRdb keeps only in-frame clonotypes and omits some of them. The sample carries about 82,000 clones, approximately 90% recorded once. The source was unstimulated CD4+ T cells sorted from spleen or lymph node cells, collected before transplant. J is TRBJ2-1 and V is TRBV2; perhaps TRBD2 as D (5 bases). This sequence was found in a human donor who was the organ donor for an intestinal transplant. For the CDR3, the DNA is TGTGCCAGCAGTGAGGAGGCCCTCTCCTACAATGAGCAGTTCTTC. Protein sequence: CASSEEALSYNEQFF.